The T cell receptor beta chain described here comes from a study of cytomegalovirus exposure and HLA in healthy donors. Germline CDR1 reads SGHVS; CDR2 reads FQNEAQ. V shed 6 bases, J shed 5 bases, and the junction held 12 bases outside the gene matches. The CDR3 contains 16 residues. Study conclusions and caveats: Whilst most TCR sequences proved rare, a subset of public TCRs occurred across many donors. The authors later found TCR association rates varying by HLA locus, with DRB1 most and HLA-C fewest.

In the PCR, 60 Vbeta and 13 Jbeta primers were used. Some clones are missing from TCRdb's copy, which holds only in-frame ones; the method was immunoSEQ multiplex PCR. The sample table sets out about 52,000 clones. Turning to this clone: The antigen remains unidentified.

This chain joins TRBV7-8 and TRBJ2-1; 8 nucleotides align to TRBD2. The sample consisted of PBMCs. The clonotype was recovered from a woman between 45 and 60 years old in good health and CMV-seropositive. CDR3 in amino acids: CASRLLGLREDNEQFF. DNA of the CDR3: TGTGCCAGCAGGCTCCTCGGCCTGCGGGAGGACAATGAGCAGTTCTTC.